This TCR beta chain was retrieved from a study of T cell responses to AZD1222 COVID-19 vaccine. Study-level findings and limits: Repertoires were collected only later (after the peak T cell response had occurred). Baseline testing showed seropositivity in only a handful of AZD1222 recipients. Among the donors, most were white British and more were female, and clonal diversity was possibly underestimated. Vaccine-associated CD4 TCRs spanned spike, dominant at 160-218 and 743-854.

With regard to this clone: What it binds is unknown.

Profiling relied on immunoSEQ multiplex PCR, and the TCRdb table lists in-frame clones only, not all of them. This sample carries 90,000 to 150,000 clones, roughly 87% of them seen once, and the ten largest clones take 2% to 3%. Per the germline V gene, CDR1 is LGHDT and CDR2 is YNNKEL (reference sequence). V lost 1 base and J lost 8; bases outside the gene matches: 8. The CDR3 is made up of 15 amino acids. The source of this sequence is an adult who received the AZD1222 COVID-19 vaccine. Sequencing used peripheral blood, obtained 28 days after the second AZD1222 dose. The chain employs TRBV3-1 (or the pseudogene TRBV3-2) and TRBJ1-3; 7 nucleotides agree with TRBD1. The CDR3 loop is CASSQGMTGFDTIYF. Written as DNA, the CDR3 is TGTGCCAGCAGCCAAGGAATGACAGGGTTTGACACCATATATTTT.